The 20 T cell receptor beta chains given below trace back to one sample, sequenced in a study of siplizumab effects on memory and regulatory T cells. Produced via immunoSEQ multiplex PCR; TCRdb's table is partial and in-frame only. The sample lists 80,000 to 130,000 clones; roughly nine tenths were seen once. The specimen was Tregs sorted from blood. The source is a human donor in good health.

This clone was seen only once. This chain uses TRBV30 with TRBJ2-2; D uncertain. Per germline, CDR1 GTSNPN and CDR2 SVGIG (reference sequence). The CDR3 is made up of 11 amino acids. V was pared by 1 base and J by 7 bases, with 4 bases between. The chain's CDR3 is CAWSEIGELFF. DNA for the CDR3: TGTGCCTGGAGTGAAATCGGGGAGCTGTTTTTT.

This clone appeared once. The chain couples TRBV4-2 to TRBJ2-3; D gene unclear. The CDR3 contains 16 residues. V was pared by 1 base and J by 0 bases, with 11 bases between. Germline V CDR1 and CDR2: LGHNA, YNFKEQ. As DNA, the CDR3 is TGTGCCAGCAGCCAAGTGACGGTGGCTAGCACAGATACGCAGTATTTT. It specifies CASSQVTVASTDTQYF.

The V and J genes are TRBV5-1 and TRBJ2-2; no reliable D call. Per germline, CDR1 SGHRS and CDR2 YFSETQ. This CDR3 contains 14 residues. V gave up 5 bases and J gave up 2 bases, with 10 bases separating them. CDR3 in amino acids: CASSLSQNTGELFF. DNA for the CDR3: TGCGCCAGCAGTTTATCGCAAAACACCGGGGAGCTGTTTTTT.

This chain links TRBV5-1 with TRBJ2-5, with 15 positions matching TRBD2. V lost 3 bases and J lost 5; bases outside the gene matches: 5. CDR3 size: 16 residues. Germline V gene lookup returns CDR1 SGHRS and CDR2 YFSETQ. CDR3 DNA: TGCGCCAGCAGCTCCTCTGGGACTAGCGGGAGGGAGACCCAGTACTTC. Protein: CASSSSGTSGRETQYF.

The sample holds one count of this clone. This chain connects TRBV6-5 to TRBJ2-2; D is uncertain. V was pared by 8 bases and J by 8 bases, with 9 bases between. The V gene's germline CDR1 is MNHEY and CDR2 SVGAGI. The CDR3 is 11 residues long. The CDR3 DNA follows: TGTGCCAGCGACCGGACGGGGGAGCTGTTTTTT. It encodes CASDRTGELFF.

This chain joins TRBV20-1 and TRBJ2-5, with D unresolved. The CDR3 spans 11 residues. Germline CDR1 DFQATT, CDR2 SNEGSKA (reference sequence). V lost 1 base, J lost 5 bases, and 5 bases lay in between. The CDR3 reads CSARVTETQYF. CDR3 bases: TGCAGTGCTAGAGTAACGGAGACCCAGTACTTC.

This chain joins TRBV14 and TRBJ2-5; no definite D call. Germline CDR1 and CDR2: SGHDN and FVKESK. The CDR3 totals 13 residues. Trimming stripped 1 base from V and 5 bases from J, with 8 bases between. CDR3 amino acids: CASSQGVVETQYF. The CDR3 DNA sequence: TGTGCCAGCAGCCAAGGGGTGGTTGAGACCCAGTACTTC.

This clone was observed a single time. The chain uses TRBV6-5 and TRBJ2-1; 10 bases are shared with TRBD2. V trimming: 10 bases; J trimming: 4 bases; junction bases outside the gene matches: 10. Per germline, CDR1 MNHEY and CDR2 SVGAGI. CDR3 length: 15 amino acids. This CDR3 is CATIAGGLLYNEQFF. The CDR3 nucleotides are TGTGCCACCATAGCGGGAGGTCTTCTTTACAATGAGCAGTTCTTC.

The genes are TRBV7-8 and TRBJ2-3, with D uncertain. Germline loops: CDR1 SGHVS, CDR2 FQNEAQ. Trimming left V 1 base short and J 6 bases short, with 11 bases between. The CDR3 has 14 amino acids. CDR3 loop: CASSLVKGLDTQYF. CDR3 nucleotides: TGTGCCAGCAGCTTAGTGAAAGGGTTGGATACGCAGTATTTT.

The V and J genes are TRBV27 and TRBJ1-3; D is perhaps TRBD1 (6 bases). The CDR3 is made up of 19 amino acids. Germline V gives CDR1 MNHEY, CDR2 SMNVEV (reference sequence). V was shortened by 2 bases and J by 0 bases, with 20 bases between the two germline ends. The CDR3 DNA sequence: TGTGCCAGCAGTTTACGCCCGTTCGGGGGCGCCCCCTCTGGAAACACCATATATTTT. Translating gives CASSLRPFGGAPSGNTIYF.

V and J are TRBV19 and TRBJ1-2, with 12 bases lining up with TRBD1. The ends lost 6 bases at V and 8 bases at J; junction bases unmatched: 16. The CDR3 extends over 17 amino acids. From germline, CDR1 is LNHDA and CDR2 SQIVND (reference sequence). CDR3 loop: CASSQTPGTGGPMGYTF. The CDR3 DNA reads TGTGCCAGTAGCCAAACCCCCGGGACAGGGGGCCCTATGGGCTACACCTTC.

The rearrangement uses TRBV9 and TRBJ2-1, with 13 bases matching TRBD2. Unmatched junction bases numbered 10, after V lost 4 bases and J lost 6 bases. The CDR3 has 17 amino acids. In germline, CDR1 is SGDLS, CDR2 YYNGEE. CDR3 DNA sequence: TGTGCCAGCAGCACTACCCTACTAGCGGGAGGGACCAATGAGCAGTTCTTC. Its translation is CASSTTLLAGGTNEQFF.

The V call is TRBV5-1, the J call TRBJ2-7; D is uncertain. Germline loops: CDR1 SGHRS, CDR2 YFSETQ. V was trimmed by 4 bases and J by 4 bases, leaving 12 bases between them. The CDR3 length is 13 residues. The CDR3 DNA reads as TGCGCCAGCAGCAGGTACGAGGCTTACGAGCAGTACTTC. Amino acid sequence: CASSRYEAYEQYF.

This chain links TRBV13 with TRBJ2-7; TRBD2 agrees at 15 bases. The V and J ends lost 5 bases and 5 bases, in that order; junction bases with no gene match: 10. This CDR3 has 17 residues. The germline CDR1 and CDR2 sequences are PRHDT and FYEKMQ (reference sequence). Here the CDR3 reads CASSPRAGLAGGNEQYF. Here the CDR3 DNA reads TGTGCCAGCAGCCCTAGGGCGGGACTAGCGGGAGGAAACGAGCAGTACTTC.

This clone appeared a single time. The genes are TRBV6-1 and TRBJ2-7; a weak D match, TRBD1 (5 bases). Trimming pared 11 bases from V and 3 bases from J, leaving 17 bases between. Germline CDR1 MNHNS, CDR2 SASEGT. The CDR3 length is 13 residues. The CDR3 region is CAAFGHRFYEQYF. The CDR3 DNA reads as TGTGCCGCTTTCGGACACCGTTTCTACGAGCAGTACTTC.

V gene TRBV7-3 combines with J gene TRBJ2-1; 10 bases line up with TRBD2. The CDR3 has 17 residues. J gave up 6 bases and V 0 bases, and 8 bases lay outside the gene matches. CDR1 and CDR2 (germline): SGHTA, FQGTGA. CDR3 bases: TGTGCCAGCAGCTTAACGCCGCTAGCGGGAGCAGTCAATGAGCAGTTCTTC. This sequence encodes CASSLTPLAGAVNEQFF.

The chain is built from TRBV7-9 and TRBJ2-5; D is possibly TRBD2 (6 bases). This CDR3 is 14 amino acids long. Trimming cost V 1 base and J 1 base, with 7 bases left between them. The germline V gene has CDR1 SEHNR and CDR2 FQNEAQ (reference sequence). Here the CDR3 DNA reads TGTGCCAGCAGCTTAGGGGGACTCCAAGAGACCCAGTACTTC. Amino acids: CASSLGGLQETQYF.

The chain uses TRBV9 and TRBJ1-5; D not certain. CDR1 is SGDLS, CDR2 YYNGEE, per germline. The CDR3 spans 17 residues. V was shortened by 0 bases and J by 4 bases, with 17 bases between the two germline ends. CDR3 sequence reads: CASSVVGKGVGNQPQHF. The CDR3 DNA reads TGTGCCAGCAGCGTAGTTGGAAAGGGAGTGGGAAATCAGCCCCAGCATTTT.

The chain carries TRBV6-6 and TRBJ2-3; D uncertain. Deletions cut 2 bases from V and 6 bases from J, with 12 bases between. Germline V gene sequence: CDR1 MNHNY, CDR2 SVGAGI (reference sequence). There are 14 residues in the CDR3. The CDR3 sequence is CASSYGVSADTQYF. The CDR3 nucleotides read TGTGCCAGCAGTTACGGAGTTTCGGCGGATACGCAGTATTTT.

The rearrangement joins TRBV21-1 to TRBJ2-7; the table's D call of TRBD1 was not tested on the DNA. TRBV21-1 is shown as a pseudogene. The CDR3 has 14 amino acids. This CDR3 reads CASSPLQESYEQYF. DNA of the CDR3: TGTGCCAGCAGCCCCCTACAGGAGTCCTACGAGCAGTACTTC.